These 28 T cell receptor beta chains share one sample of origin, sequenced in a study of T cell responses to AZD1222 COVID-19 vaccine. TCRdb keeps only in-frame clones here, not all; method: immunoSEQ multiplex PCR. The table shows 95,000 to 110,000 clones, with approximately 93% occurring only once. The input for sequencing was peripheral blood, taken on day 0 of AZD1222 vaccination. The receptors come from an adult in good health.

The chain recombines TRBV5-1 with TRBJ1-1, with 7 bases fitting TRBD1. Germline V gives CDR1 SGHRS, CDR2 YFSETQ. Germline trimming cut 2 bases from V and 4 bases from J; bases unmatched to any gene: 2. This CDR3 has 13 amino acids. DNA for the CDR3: TGCGCCAGCAGCTTTGCAGGGGGCACTGAAGCTTTCTTT. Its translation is CASSFAGGTEAFF.

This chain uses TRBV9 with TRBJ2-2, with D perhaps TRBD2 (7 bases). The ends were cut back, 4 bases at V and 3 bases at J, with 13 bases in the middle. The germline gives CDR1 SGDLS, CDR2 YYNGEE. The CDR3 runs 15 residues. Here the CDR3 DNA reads TGTGCCAGCAGCCCGAGGGGGGGGTACACCGGGGAGCTGTTTTTT. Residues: CASSPRGGYTGELFF.

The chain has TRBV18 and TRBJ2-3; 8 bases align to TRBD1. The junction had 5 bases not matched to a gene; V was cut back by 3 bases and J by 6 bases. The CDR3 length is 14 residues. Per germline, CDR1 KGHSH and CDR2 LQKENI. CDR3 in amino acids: CASSPRTGTDTQYF. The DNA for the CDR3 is TGTGCCAGCTCACCGAGGACAGGGACCGATACGCAGTATTTT.

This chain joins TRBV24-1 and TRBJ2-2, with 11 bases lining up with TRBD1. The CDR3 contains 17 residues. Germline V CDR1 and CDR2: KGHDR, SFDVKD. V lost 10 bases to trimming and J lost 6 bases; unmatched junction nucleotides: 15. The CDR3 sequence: CATPGQGGPLGAGELFF. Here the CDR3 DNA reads TGTGCCACGCCGGGACAGGGGGGCCCATTAGGGGCCGGGGAGCTGTTTTTT.

The CDR3 nucleotides read TGTGCCAGCAGTCTTACTAGCGGGAGCACAGATACGCAGTATTTT. The encoded protein is CASSLTSGSTDTQYF. The chain combines TRBV6-4 with TRBJ2-3; 9 bases line up with TRBD2. V lost 5 bases to trimming and J lost 0 bases; unmatched junction nucleotides: 3. The V gene's germline CDR1 is MRHNA and CDR2 SNTAGT. The CDR3 sequence is 15 residues long.

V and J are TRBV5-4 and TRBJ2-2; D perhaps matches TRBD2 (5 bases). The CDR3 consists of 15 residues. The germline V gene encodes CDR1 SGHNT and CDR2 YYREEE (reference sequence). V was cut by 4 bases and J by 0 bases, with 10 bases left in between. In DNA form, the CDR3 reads TGTGCCAGCAGCCAGGACTGGACGAACACCGGGGAGCTGTTTTTT. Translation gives CASSQDWTNTGELFF.

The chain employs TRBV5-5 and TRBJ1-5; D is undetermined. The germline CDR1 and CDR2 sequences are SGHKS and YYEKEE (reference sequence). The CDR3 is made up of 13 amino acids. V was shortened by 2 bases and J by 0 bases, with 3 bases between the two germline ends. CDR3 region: CASSLHSNQPQHF. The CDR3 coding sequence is TGTGCCAGCAGCTTACATAGCAATCAGCCCCAGCATTTT.

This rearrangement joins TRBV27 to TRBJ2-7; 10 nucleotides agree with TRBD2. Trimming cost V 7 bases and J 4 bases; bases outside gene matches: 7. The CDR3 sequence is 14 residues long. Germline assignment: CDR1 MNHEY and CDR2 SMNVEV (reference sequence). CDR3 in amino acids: CASNRAGGGYEQYF. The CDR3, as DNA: TGTGCCAGCAACCGAGCGGGAGGGGGATACGAGCAGTACTTC.

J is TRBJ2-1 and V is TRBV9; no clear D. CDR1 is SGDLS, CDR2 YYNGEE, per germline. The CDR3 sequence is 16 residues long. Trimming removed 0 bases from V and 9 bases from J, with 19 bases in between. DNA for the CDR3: TGTGCCAGCAGCGTAGACTCCCCTCGGCTCCGAGGTGAGCAGTTCTTC. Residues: CASSVDSPRLRGEQFF.

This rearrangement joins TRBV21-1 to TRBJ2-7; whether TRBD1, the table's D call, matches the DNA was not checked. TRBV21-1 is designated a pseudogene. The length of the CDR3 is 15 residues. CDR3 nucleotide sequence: TGTGCCAGCAGCTACCGGGACAGTACCTCCTACGAGCAGTACTTC. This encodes CASSYRDSTSYEQYF.

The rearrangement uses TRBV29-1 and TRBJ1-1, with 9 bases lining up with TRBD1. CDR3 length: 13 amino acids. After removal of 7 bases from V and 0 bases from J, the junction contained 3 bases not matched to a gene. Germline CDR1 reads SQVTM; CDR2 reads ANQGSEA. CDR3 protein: CSARDRVNTEAFF. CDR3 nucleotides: TGCAGCGCGAGGGACAGGGTGAACACTGAAGCTTTCTTT.

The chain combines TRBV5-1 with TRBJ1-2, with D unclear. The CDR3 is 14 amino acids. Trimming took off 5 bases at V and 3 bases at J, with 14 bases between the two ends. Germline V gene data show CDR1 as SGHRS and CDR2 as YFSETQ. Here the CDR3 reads CASSQSSTDYGYTF. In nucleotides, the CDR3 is TGCGCCAGCAGTCAGAGCAGCACCGACTATGGCTACACCTTC.

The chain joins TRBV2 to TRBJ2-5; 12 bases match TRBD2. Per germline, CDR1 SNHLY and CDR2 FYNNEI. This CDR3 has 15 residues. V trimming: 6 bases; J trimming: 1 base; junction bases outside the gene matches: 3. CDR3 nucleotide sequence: TGTGCCAGCAGACTAGCGGGAGGTATCCAAGAGACCCAGTACTTC. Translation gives CASRLAGGIQETQYF.

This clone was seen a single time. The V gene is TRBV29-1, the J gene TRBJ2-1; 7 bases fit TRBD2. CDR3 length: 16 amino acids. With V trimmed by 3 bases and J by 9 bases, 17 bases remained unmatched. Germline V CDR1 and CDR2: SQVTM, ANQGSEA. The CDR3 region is CSVERSGSGQQGEQFF. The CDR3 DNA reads TGCAGCGTTGAGCGGAGTGGTAGCGGGCAGCAGGGTGAGCAGTTCTTC.

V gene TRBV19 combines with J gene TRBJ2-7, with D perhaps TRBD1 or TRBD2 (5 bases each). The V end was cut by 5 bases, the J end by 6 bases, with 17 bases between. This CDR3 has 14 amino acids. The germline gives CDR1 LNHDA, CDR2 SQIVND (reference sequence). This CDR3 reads CASSPSTAGTEQYF. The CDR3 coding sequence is TGTGCCAGTAGTCCCTCAACAGCTGGGACCGAGCAGTACTTC.

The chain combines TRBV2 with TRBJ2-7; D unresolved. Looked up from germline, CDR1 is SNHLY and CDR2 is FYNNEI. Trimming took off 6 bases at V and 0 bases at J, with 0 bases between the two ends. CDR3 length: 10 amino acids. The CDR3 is CASSSYEQYF. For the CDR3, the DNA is TGTGCCAGCAGCTCCTACGAGCAGTACTTC.

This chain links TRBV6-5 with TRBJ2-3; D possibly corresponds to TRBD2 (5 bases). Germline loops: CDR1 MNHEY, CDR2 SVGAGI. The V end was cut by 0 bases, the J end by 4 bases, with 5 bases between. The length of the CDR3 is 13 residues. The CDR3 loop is CASSYSRADTQYF. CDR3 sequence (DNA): TGTGCCAGCAGTTACTCGAGGGCAGATACGCAGTATTTT.

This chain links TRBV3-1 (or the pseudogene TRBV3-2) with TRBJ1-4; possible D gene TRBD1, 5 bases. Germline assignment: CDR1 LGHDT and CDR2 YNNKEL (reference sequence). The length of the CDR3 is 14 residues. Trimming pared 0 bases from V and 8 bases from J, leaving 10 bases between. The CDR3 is CASSQDRVGEKLFF. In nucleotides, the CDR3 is TGTGCCAGCAGCCAAGACAGGGTGGGAGAAAAACTGTTTTTT.

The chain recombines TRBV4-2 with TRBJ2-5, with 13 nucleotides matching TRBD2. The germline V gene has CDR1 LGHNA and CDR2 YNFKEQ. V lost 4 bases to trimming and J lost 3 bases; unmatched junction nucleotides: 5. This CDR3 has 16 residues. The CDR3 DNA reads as TGTGCCAGCAGCCGAGGGACTAGCGGGACCGAAGAGACCCAGTACTTC. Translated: CASSRGTSGTEETQYF.

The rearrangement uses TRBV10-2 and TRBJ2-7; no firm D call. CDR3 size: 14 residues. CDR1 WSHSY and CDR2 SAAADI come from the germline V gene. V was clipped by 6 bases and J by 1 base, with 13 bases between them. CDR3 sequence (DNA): TGCGCCAGCAGGAGGATACACGGATCCTACGAGCAGTACTTC. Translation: CASRRIHGSYEQYF.

The CDR3 here is CASSFSGGNGYTF. Written as DNA, the CDR3 is TGTGCCAGCAGCTTCTCAGGGGGCAATGGCTACACCTTC. The rearrangement joins TRBV7-9 to TRBJ1-2, with 8 bases fitting TRBD1. Germline V gives CDR1 SEHNR, CDR2 FQNEAQ (reference sequence). The junction had 3 bases not matched to a gene; V was cut back by 3 bases and J by 6 bases. This CDR3 region has 13 residues.

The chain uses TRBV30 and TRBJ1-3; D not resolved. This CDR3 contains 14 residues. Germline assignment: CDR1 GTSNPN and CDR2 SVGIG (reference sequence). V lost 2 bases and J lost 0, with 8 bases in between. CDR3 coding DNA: TGTGCCTGGAGTTCGAGCGTCTCTGGAAACACCATATATTTT. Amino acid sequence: CAWSSSVSGNTIYF.

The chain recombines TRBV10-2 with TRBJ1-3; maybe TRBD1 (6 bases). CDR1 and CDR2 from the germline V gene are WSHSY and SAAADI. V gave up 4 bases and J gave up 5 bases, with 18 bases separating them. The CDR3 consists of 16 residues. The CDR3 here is CASSVTAGQQRNTIYF. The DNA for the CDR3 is TGCGCCAGCAGTGTCACCGCAGGACAGCAGAGAAACACCATATATTTT.

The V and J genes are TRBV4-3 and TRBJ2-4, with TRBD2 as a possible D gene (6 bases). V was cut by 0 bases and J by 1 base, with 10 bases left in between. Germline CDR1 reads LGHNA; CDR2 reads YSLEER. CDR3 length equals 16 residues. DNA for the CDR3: TGCGCCAGCAGCCAAGAGGCGGGATTGGCCAAAAACATTCAGTACTTC. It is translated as CASSQEAGLAKNIQYF.

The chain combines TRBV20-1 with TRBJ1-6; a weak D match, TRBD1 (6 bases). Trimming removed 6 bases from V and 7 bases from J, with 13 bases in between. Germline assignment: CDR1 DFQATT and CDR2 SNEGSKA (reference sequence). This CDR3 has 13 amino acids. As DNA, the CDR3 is TGCAGTGCCAGTAGAGGGGGGAATTCACCCCTCCACTTT. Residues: CSASRGGNSPLHF.

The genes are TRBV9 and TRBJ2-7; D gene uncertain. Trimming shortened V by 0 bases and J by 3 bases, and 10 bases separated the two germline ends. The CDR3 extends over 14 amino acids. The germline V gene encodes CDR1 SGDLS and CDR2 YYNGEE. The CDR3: CASSVGPGDYEQYF. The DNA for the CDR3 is TGTGCCAGCAGCGTAGGGCCTGGTGACTACGAGCAGTACTTC.

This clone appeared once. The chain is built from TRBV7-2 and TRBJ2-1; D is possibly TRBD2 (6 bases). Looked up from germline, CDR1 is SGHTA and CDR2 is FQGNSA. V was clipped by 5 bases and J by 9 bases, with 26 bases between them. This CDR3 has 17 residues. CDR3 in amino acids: CASSAITGLAVGVEQFF. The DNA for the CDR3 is TGTGCCAGCAGCGCAATTACGGGACTCGCCGTCGGCGTTGAGCAGTTCTTC. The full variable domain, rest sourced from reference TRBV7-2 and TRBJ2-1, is GAGVSQSPSNKVTEKGKDVELRCDPISGHTALYWYRQSLGQGLEFLIYFQGNSAPDKSGLPSDRFSAERTGGSVSTLTIQRTQQEDSAVYLCASSAITGLAVGVEQFFGPGTRLTVL.

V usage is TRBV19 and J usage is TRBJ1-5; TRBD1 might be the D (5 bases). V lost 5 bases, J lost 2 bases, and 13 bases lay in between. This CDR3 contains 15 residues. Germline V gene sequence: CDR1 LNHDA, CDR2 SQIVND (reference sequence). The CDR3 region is CASSPGQWGNQPQHF. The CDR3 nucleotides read TGTGCCAGTAGTCCCGGACAATGGGGCAATCAGCCCCAGCATTTT.